This T cell receptor (beta chain) was recorded in a study of CD8+ T cells in alopecia areata. Alopecia areata patients provided lesional scalp punch biopsies and peripheral blood, both collected for the study. V was shortened by 1 base and J by 6 bases, with 8 bases between the two germline ends. The CDR3 has 13 residues. Germline assignment: CDR1 MNHNS and CDR2 SASEGT. Sequencing used cDNA as its template, made by extracting RNA and reverse transcribing it. The table came from immunoSEQ multiplex PCR; TCRdb's copy has only in-frame clones and leaves some out. The sample lists some 150,000 clones; around 71% were seen once.

The sequenced sample was CD8+ T cells sorted from blood, obtained at week 0. The J gene is TRBJ2-3, the V gene TRBV6-1; D remains unclear. This receptor was identified in a human donor with alopecia areata. This chain's CDR3 is CASSEGFRDTQYF. The DNA of the CDR3 is TGTGCCAGCAGTGAAGGATTTCGGGATACGCAGTATTTT.